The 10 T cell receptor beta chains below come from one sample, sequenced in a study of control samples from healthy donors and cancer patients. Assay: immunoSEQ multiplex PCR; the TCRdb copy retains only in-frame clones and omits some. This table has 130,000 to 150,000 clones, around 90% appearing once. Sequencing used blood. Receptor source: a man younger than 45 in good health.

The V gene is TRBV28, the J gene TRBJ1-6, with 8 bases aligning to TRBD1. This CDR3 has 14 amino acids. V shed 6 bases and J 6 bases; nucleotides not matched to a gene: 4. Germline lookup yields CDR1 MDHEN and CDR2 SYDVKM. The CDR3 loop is CASSKDRVNSPLHF. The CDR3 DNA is TGTGCCAGCAGCAAGGACAGGGTTAATTCACCCCTCCACTTT.

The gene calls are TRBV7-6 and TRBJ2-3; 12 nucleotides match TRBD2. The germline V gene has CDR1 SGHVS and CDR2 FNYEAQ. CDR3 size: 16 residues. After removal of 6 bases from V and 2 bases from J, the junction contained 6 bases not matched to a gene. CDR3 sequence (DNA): TGTGCCAGCAGACCGGGACTAGCGGGTTTCACAGATACGCAGTATTTT. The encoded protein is CASRPGLAGFTDTQYF.

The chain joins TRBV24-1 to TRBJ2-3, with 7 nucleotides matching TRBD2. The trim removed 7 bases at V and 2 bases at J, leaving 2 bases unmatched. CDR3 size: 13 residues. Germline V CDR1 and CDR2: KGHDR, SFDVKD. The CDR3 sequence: CATRGGTTDTQYF. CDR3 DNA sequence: TGTGCCACCAGGGGAGGGACCACAGATACGCAGTATTTT.

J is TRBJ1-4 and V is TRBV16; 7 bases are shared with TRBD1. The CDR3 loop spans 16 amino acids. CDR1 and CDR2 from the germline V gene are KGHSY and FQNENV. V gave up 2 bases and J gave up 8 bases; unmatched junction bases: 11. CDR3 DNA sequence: TGTGCCAGCAGCCAAAAGGCCGGGACAGCGTTGGAAAAACTGTTTTTT. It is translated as CASSQKAGTALEKLFF.

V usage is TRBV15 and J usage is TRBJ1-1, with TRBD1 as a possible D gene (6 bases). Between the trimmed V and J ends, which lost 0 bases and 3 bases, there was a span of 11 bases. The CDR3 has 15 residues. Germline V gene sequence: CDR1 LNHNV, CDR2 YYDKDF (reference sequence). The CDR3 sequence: CATSRDRTGYTEAFF. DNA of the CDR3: TGTGCCACCAGCAGAGATCGAACAGGGTACACTGAAGCTTTCTTT.

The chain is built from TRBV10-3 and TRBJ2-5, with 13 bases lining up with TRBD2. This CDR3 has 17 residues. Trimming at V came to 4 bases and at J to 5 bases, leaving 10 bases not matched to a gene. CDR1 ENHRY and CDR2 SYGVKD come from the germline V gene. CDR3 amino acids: CAISGGTSGTQWETQYF. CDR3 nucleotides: TGTGCCATCAGTGGAGGGACTAGCGGGACCCAATGGGAGACCCAGTACTTC.

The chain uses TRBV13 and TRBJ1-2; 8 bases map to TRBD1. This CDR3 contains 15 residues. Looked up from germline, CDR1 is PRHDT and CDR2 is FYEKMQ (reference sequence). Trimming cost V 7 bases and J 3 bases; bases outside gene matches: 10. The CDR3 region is CASTNMDRVDYGYTF. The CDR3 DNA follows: TGTGCCAGCACCAACATGGACAGGGTAGACTATGGCTACACCTTC.

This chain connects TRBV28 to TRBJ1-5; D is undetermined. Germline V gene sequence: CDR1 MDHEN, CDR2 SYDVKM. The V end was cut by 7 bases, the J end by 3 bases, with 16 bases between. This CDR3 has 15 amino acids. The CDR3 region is CASMVGRATNQPQHF. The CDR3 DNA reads TGTGCCAGCATGGTTGGCAGAGCCACCAATCAGCCCCAGCATTTT.

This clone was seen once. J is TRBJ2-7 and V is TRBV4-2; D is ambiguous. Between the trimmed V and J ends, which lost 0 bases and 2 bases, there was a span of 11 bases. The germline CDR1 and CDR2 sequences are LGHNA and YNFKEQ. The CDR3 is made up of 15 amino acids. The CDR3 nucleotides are TGTGCCAGCAGCCAAGATGCGGCGGCTCCCTACGAGCAGTACTTC. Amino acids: CASSQDAAAPYEQYF.

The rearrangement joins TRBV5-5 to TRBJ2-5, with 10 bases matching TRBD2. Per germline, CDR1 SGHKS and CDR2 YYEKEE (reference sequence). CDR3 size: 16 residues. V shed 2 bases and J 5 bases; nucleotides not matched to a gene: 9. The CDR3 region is CASSLNLAGELETQYF. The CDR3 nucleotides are TGTGCCAGCAGCTTAAATCTAGCGGGAGAATTGGAGACCCAGTACTTC.